Given below is one T cell receptor (beta chain) in context. Per the original methods: Amplification from reference gene primers served as the basis for estimated nucleated cell counts. Some clones are missing from TCRdb's copy, which holds only in-frame ones; the method was immunoSEQ multiplex PCR. V and J calls and clone size are copied from that table; D and trimming were computed from the DNA. The sample has fewer than 300,000 clones; approximately 93% are singletons. This entry comes from a study of blood T cell repertoires in COVID-19. Across the whole study: Collection of acute and convalescent COVID-19 samples took place in the United States, Italy and Spain. T cells, B-cell-depleted T cells, or PBMCs provided the cDNA or gDNA that served as material.

The CDR3 is 12 residues long. V was clipped by 0 bases and J by 3 bases, with 6 bases between them. Germline V gives CDR1 GTSNPN, CDR2 SVGIG (reference sequence). The Seattle patients joined while their infection was active and were tracked longitudinally afterward. Material: peripheral blood. This chain connects TRBV30 to TRBJ2-7, with no clear D. The TCR originated in a woman in her twenties or thirties with COVID-19, enrolled during active disease. This CDR3 is CAWSVTGYEQYF. DNA for the CDR3: TGTGCCTGGAGTGTGACGGGCTACGAGCAGTACTTC.